This T cell receptor (beta chain) appears in the sequencing data of a study of blood T cell repertoires in COVID-19. Study summary: The study drew acute and convalescent COVID-19 samples from the United States, Italy and Spain. Sample material is recorded as cDNA or gDNA derived from T cells, B-cell-depleted T cells, or PBMCs.

As originally analysed: It was from reference gene primer amplification that nucleated cell counts were estimated. Clones were sequenced by immunoSEQ multiplex PCR, and TCRdb holds only the in-frame ones, with some missing. The V and J calls and clone size are taken from that table; D and trimming were inferred from the DNA. The sample includes 90,000 to 130,000 clones, 82% seen only once; the top ten take 7.9%. The CDR3 sequence is 11 residues long. Trimming took 0 bases from V and 7 from J, leaving 4 bases between them. CDR1 is SGHRS and CDR2 is YFSETQ in the germline V gene. The V call is TRBV5-1, the J call TRBJ1-1; no definite D call. The TCR was taken from a man between 65 and 79 years old with acute or convalescent COVID-19. The specimen was peripheral blood. The CDR3 bases are TGCGCCAGCAGCTTGGAGAGTGAAGCTTTCTTT. Translating gives CASSLESEAFF.